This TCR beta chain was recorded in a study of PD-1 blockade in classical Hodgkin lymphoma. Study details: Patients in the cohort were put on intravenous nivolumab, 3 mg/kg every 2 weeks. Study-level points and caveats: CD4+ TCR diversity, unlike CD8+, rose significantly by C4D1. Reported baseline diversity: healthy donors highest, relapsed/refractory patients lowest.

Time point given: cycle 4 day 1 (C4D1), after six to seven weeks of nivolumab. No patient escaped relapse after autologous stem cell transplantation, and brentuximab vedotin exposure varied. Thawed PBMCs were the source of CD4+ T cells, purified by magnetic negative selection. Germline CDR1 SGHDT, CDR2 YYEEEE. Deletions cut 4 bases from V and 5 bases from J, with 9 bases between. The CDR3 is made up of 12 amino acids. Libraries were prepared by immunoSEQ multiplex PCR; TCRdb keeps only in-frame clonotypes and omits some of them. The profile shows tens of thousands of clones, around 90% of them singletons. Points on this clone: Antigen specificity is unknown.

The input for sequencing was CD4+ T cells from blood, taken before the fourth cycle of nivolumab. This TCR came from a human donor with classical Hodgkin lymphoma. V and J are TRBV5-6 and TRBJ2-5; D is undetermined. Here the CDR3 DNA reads TGTGCCAGCAGCGGCAACGGGGAGACCCAGTACTTC. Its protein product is CASSGNGETQYF.